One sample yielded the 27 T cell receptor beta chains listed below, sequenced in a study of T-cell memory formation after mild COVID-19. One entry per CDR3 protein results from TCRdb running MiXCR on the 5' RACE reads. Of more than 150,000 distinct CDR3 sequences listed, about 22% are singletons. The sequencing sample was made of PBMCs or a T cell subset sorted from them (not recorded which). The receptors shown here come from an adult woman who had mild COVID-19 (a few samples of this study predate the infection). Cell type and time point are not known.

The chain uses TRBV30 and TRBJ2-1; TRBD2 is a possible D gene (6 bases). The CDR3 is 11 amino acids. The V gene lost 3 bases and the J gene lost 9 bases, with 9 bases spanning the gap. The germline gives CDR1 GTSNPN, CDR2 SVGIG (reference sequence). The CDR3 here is CAWRQGGEQFF. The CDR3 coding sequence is TGTGCCTGGAGGCAGGGAGGTGAGCAGTTCTTC.

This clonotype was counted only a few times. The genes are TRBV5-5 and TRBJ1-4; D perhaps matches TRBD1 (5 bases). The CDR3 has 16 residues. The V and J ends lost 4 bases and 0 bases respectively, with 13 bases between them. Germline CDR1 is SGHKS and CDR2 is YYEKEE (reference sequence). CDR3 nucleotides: TGTGCCAGCAGCCTACAGGACCCAGCAACTAATGAAAAACTGTTTTTT. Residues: CASSLQDPATNEKLFF.

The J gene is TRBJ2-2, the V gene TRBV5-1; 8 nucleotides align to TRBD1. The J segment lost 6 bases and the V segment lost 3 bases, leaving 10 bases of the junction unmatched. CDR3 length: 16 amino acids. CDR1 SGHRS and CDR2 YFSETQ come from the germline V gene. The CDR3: CASSSTGTGIPGELFF. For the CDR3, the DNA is TGCGCCAGCAGCTCTACCGGGACAGGTATCCCCGGGGAGCTGTTTTTT.

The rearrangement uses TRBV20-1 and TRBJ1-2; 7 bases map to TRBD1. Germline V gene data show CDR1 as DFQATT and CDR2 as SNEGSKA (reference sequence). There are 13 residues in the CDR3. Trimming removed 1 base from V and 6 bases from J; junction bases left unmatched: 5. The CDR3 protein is CSARGQGDNGYTF. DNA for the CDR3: TGCAGTGCTAGAGGGCAGGGGGACAATGGCTACACCTTC.

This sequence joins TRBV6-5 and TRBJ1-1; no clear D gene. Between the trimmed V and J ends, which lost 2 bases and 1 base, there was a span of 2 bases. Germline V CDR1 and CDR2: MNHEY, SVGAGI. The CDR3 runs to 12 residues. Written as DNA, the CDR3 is TGTGCCAGCAGTTACCAGAACACTGAAGCTTTCTTT. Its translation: CASSYQNTEAFF.

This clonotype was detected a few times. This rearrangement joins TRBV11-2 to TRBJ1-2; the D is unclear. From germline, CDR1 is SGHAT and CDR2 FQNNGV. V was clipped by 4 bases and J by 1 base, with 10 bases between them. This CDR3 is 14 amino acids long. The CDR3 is CASSSTPVNYGYTF. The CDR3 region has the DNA TGTGCCAGCAGCTCCACTCCTGTTAACTATGGCTACACCTTC.

CDR3 nucleotide sequence: TGCGCCAGCAGCCATTCCCGTAGCGGGGGCCGCTCCTACAATGAGCAGTTCTTC. Its protein product is CASSHSRSGGRSYNEQFF. The chain joins TRBV4-3 to TRBJ2-1; 9 bases are shared with TRBD2. Germline lookup yields CDR1 LGHNA and CDR2 YSLEER. The CDR3 spans 18 residues. Trimming cost V 3 bases and J 0 bases; bases outside gene matches: 9.

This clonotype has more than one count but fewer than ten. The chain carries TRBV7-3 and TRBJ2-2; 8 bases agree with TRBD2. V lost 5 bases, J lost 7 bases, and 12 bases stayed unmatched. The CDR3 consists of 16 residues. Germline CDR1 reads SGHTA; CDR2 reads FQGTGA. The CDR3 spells CASSPGASGRGGELFF. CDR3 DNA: TGTGCCAGCAGCCCAGGAGCGAGCGGGAGAGGCGGGGAGCTGTTTTTT.

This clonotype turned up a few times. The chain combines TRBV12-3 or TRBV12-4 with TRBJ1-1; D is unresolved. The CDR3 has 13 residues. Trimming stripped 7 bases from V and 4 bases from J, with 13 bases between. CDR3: CASTSENFTEAFF. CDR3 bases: TGTGCCAGCACCTCAGAAAATTTCACTGAAGCTTTCTTT.

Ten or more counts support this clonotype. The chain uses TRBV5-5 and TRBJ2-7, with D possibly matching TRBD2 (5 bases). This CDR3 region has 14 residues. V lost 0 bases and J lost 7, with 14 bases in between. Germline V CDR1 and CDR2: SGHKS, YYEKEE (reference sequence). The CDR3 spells CASSLASGITEQYF. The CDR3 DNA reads TGTGCCAGCAGCTTGGCCTCGGGGATAACGGAGCAGTACTTC.

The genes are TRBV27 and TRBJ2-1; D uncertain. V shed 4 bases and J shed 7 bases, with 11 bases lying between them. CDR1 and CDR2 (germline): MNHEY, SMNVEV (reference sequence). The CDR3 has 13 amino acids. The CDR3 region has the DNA TGTGCCAGCAGTTACTGGGCGGTAAATGAGCAGTTCTTC. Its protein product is CASSYWAVNEQFF.

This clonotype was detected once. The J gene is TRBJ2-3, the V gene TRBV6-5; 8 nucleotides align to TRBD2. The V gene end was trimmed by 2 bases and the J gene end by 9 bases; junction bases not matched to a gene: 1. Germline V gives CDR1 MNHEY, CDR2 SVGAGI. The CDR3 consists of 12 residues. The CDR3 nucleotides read TGTGCCAGCAGTTACCGGGGGGGGACGCAGTATTTT. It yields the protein CASSYRGGTQYF.

The CDR3 region has the DNA TGTGCCAGCCAAACTAGCGGGGGGCCTACCGGGGAGCTGTTTTTT. Amino acid sequence: CASQTSGGPTGELFF. This sequence joins TRBV12-3 or TRBV12-4 and TRBJ2-2; 12 nucleotides line up with TRBD2. J gave up 5 bases and V 8 bases, and 6 bases lay outside the gene matches. The CDR3 contains 15 residues.

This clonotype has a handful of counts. CDR3 sequence: CASSPGSGAGEQYF. In DNA form, the CDR3 reads TGTGCCAGTAGTCCCGGGAGCGGGGCGGGCGAGCAGTACTTC. The chain couples TRBV19 to TRBJ2-7; 7 nucleotides line up with TRBD2. This CDR3 is built from 14 residues. Germline-derived CDR1 and CDR2 are LNHDA and SQIVND (reference sequence). Trimming cost V 5 bases and J 6 bases; bases outside gene matches: 10.

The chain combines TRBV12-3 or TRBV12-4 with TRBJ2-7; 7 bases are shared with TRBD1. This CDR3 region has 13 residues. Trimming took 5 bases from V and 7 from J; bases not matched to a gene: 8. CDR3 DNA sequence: TGTGCCAGCAGTCCCACAGGGGTGGGGGAGCAGTACTTC. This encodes CASSPTGVGEQYF.

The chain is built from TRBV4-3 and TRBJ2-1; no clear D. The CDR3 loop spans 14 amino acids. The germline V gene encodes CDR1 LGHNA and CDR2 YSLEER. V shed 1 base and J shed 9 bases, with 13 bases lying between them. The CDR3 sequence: CASSQVGLLGEQFF. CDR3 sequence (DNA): TGCGCCAGCAGCCAAGTTGGCCTCCTCGGTGAGCAGTTCTTC.

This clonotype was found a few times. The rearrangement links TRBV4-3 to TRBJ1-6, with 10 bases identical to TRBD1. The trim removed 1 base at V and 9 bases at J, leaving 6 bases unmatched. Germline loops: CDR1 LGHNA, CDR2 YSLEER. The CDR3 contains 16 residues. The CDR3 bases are TGCGCCAGCAGCCAAGTCGGACAGGGGGTAGCTTCACCCCTCCACTTT. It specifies CASSQVGQGVASPLHF.

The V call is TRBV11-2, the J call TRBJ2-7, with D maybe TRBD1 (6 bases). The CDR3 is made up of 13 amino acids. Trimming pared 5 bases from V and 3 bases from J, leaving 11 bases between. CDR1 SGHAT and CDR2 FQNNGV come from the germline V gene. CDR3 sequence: CASSRTAFYEQYF. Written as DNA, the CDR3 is TGTGCCAGCAGCAGGACAGCCTTCTACGAGCAGTACTTC. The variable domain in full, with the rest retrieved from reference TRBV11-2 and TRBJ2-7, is EAGVAQSPRYKIIEKRQSVAFWCNPISGHATLYWYQQILGQGPKLLIQFQNNGVVDDSQLPKDRFSAERLKGVDSTLKIQPAKLEDSAVYLCASSRTAFYEQYFGPGTRLTVT.

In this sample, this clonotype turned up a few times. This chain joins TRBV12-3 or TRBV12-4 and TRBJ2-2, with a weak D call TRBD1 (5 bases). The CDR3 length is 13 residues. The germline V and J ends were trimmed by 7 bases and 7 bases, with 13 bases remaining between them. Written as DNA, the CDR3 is TGTGCCAGCACCAGGGCTCACGGCGGGGAGCTGTTTTTT. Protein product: CASTRAHGGELFF.

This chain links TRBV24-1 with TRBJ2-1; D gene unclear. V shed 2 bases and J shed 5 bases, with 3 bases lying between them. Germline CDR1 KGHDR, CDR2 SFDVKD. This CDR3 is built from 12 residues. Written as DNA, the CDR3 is TGTGCCACCAGTGATTACCACAATGAGCAGTTCTTC. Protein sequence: CATSDYHNEQFF.

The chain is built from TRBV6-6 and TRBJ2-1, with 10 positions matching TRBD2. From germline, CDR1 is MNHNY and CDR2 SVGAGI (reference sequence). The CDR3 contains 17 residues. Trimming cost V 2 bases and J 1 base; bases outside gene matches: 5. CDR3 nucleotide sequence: TGTGCCAGCAGTTACCCGACTAGCGGGCGATCCTACAATGAGCAGTTCTTC. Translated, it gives CASSYPTSGRSYNEQFF.

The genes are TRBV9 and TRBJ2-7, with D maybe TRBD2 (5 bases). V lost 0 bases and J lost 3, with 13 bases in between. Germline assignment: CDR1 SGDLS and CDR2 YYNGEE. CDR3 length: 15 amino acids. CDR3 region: CASSVEERMNYEQYF. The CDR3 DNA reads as TGTGCCAGCAGCGTAGAGGAGCGGATGAACTACGAGCAGTACTTC.

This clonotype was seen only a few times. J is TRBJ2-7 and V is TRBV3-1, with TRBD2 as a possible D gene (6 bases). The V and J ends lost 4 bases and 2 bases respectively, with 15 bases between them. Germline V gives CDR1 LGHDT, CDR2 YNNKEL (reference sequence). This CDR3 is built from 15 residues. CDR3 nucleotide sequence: TGTGCCAGCAGCCCACTCGCGGGGCCCGCCTACGAGCAGTACTTC. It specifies CASSPLAGPAYEQYF.

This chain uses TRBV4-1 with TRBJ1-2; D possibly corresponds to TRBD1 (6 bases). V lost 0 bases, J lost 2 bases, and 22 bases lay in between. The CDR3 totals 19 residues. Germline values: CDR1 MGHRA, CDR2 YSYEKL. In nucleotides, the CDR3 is TGCGCCAGCAGCCAAGATGCGGGCACAACATATCAGGGGAACTATGGCTACACCTTC. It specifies CASSQDAGTTYQGNYGYTF.

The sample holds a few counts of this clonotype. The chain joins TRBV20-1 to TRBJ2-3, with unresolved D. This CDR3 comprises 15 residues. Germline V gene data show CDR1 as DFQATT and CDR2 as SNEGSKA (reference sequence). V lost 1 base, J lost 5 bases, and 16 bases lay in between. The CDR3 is CSARGSALVLDTQYF. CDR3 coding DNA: TGCAGTGCTAGAGGGTCTGCGCTAGTCTTAGATACGCAGTATTTT.

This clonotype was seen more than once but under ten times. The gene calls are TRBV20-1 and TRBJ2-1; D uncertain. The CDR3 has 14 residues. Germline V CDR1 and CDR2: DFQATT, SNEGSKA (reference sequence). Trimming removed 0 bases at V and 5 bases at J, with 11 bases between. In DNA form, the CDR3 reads TGCAGTGCTAGAGAAGGGCTTGGGCACAATGAGCAGTTCTTC. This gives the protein CSAREGLGHNEQFF.

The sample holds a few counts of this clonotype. Written as DNA, the CDR3 is TGTGCCAGCACCCACCGGGGGGATAACGAGCAGTACTTC. This translates into CASTHRGDNEQYF. This rearrangement joins TRBV7-2 to TRBJ2-7; 7 bases fit TRBD2. Germline CDR1 is SGHTA and CDR2 is FQGNSA. V shed 7 bases, J shed 5 bases, and the junction held 8 bases outside the gene matches. The length of the CDR3 is 13 residues.